The next 20 T cell receptor beta chains were all read from a single sample in a study of cytomegalovirus exposure and HLA in healthy donors. The PCR was carried out with 60 Vbeta primers and 13 Jbeta primers. Profiled with immunoSEQ multiplex PCR; TCRdb holds only in-frame clones, not every one. The sample includes approximately 88,000 clones, more than 70% seen only once; the top ten take less than 4.5%. The sample consisted of PBMCs. These TCRs come from a man aged 25 to 40 in good health and CMV-seronegative.

J is TRBJ2-3 and V is TRBV4-2, with 10 bases that match TRBD2. This CDR3 contains 20 residues. V gave up 0 bases and J gave up 6 bases; unmatched junction bases: 18. Germline V gives CDR1 LGHNA, CDR2 YNFKEQ. In DNA, the CDR3 is TGTGCCAGCAGCCAAGAGATACCTCCTAACCCAGCGGGAGGGCTGGATACGCAGTATTTT. Its protein product is CASSQEIPPNPAGGLDTQYF.

The rearrangement joins TRBV5-1 to TRBJ2-1, with D possibly matching TRBD1 (6 bases). Germline V gives CDR1 SGHRS, CDR2 YFSETQ. CDR3 size: 16 residues. V gave up 1 base and J gave up 1 base, with 12 bases separating them. The CDR3 region is CASSLTPGVSYNEQFF. The CDR3 DNA reads TGCGCCAGCAGCTTGACCCCAGGGGTATCCTACAATGAGCAGTTCTTC.

The chain's CDR3 is CASSLGAGTEAFF. The DNA for the CDR3 is TGTGCCAGCAGTTTGGGGGCGGGTACTGAAGCTTTCTTT. V and J are TRBV6-4 and TRBJ1-1; TRBD1 might be the D (6 bases). Germline CDR1 and CDR2: MRHNA and SNTAGT. V lost 5 bases to trimming and J lost 5 bases, with 12 bases between them. The CDR3 spans 13 residues.

This clone has a handful of counts. V gene TRBV18 combines with J gene TRBJ2-3, with 9 positions matching TRBD1. Trimming removed 1 base from V and 3 bases from J; junction bases left unmatched: 5. Looked up from germline, CDR1 is KGHSH and CDR2 is LQKENI. There are 16 residues in the CDR3. CDR3 in amino acids: CASSPLPGQGTDTQYF. The CDR3 region has the DNA TGTGCCAGCTCACCACTACCGGGACAGGGAACAGATACGCAGTATTTT.

The J gene is TRBJ2-1, the V gene TRBV15; 13 bases line up with TRBD2. From germline, CDR1 is LNHNV and CDR2 YYDKDF (reference sequence). The CDR3 totals 15 residues. V gave up 3 bases and J gave up 4 bases; unmatched junction bases: 0. CDR3 region: CATSRTSGGYNEQFF. CDR3 DNA: TGTGCCACCAGCAGGACTAGCGGGGGGTACAATGAGCAGTTCTTC.

The rearrangement joins TRBV5-4 to TRBJ1-1; the match to TRBD1 covers 10 bases. The V and J ends lost 4 bases and 3 bases, in that order; junction bases with no gene match: 9. The CDR3 is 16 residues long. Per the germline V gene, CDR1 is SGHNT and CDR2 is YYREEE (reference sequence). The CDR3 DNA is TGTGCCAGCAGCGCGGGACAGGGGAGGTGGGACACTGAAGCTTTCTTT. As protein: CASSAGQGRWDTEAFF.

The gene calls are TRBV6-5 and TRBJ2-3, with TRBD1 as a possible D gene (6 bases). Germline CDR1 reads MNHEY; CDR2 reads SVGAGI. The CDR3 runs to 14 residues. The V gene lost 2 bases and the J gene lost 1 base, with 7 bases spanning the gap. This CDR3 reads CASSYPGGTDTQYF. Here the CDR3 DNA reads TGTGCCAGCAGTTACCCAGGGGGCACAGATACGCAGTATTTT.

The chain couples TRBV18 to TRBJ2-1; D perhaps matches TRBD2 (6 bases). CDR1 and CDR2 from the germline V gene are KGHSH and LQKENI. This CDR3 contains 14 residues. The V gene lost 6 bases and the J gene lost 6 bases, with 15 bases spanning the gap. For the CDR3, the DNA is TGTGCCAGCTCGGCCTGGCAGGAGGGCAATGAGCAGTTCTTC. This encodes CASSAWQEGNEQFF.

V usage is TRBV5-4 and J usage is TRBJ2-3; TRBD1 is a possible D gene (6 bases). CDR1 and CDR2 from the germline V gene are SGHNT and YYREEE (reference sequence). The CDR3 contains 14 residues. V was clipped by 4 bases and J by 2 bases, with 11 bases between them. In DNA, the CDR3 is TGTGCCAGCAGCCAACAGGGAGCCACAGATACGCAGTATTTT. Residues: CASSQQGATDTQYF.

The chain recombines TRBV9 with TRBJ1-1; tentative D call: TRBD1 (6 bases). CDR3 length: 14 residues. Germline V CDR1 and CDR2: SGDLS, YYNGEE. The V gene lost 2 bases and the J gene lost 3 bases, with 11 bases spanning the gap. The chain's CDR3 is CASSVGGSDTEAFF. Written as DNA, the CDR3 is TGTGCCAGCAGCGTTGGGGGCTCGGACACTGAAGCTTTCTTT.

This rearrangement joins TRBV29-1 to TRBJ2-3; 14 nucleotides agree with TRBD2. Per the germline V gene, CDR1 is SQVTM and CDR2 is ANQGSEA. This CDR3 contains 18 residues. The ends lost 0 bases at V and 4 bases at J; junction bases unmatched: 9. DNA for the CDR3: TGCAGCGTTGAAGACCTCAGGACTAGCGGGGGGAATGCAGATACGCAGTATTTT. Its protein product is CSVEDLRTSGGNADTQYF.

V usage is TRBV5-6 and J usage is TRBJ1-1; TRBD1 is a possible D gene (6 bases). Trimming cost V 6 bases and J 3 bases, with 18 bases left between them. Germline lookup yields CDR1 SGHDT and CDR2 YYEEEE. CDR3 length: 15 residues. In nucleotides, the CDR3 is TGTGCCAGCACAACAGGGCGTTGGTGGGACACTGAAGCTTTCTTT. Its translation is CASTTGRWWDTEAFF.

The chain employs TRBV18 and TRBJ1-1; 8 bases map to TRBD1. From germline, CDR1 is KGHSH and CDR2 LQKENI. The CDR3 spans 16 residues. V shed 4 bases, J shed 0 bases, and the junction held 7 bases outside the gene matches. The CDR3 reads CASSLQTGAMNTEAFF. The CDR3 nucleotides read TGTGCCAGCTCACTCCAGACAGGGGCTATGAACACTGAAGCTTTCTTT.

The chain employs TRBV5-1 and TRBJ1-3, with D tentatively TRBD1 (5 bases). The V end was cut by 4 bases, the J end by 0 bases, with 32 bases between. Germline-derived CDR1 and CDR2 are SGHRS and YFSETQ. The CDR3 totals 22 residues. Written as DNA, the CDR3 is TGCGCCAGCAGCAGGCACCCCGGAATGGACCCTTCCTATCAGGGCTCTGGAAACACCATATATTTT. The encoded protein is CASSRHPGMDPSYQGSGNTIYF.

The chain employs TRBV30 and TRBJ1-1; weak D call: TRBD1 (5 bases). The CDR3 sequence is 15 residues long. Trimming cost V 0 bases and J 6 bases, with 17 bases left between them. In germline, CDR1 is GTSNPN, CDR2 SVGIG (reference sequence). CDR3 in DNA: TGTGCCTGGAGTGTCAGTGTCGGAAGCAGGGCTGAAGCTTTCTTT. Protein: CAWSVSVGSRAEAFF.

V gene TRBV30 combines with J gene TRBJ1-2; the match to TRBD1 covers 10 bases. The CDR3 consists of 15 residues. V lost 4 bases, J lost 5 bases, and 10 bases stayed unmatched. Germline CDR1 is GTSNPN and CDR2 is SVGIG (reference sequence). The chain's CDR3 is CAWNEVLGQGYGYTF. In DNA, the CDR3 is TGTGCCTGGAATGAGGTCTTGGGACAGGGGTATGGCTACACCTTC.

In its sample, this clone was seen once. The CDR3 coding sequence is TGTGCCAGTAGTATTCCGAGTGTGGACGATGGCAGGGCCCCTAACTATGGCTACACCTTC. It specifies CASSIPSVDDGRAPNYGYTF. V is TRBV19 and J is TRBJ1-2, with D perhaps matching TRBD1 (5 bases). The germline gives CDR1 LNHDA, CDR2 SQIVND (reference sequence). This CDR3 spans 20 amino acids. Trimming removed 3 bases from V and 0 bases from J, with 26 bases in between.

This chain connects TRBV5-1 to TRBJ1-2; 7 bases fit TRBD1. Germline V CDR1 and CDR2: SGHRS, YFSETQ. The V and J ends lost 4 bases and 0 bases, in that order; junction bases with no gene match: 6. The CDR3 is 15 amino acids. The CDR3 loop reads CASSLRTGANYGYTF. The CDR3 DNA follows: TGCGCCAGCAGCCTAAGGACAGGTGCTAACTATGGCTACACCTTC.

This rearrangement joins TRBV10-3 to TRBJ2-7; D call uncertain. Germline lookup yields CDR1 ENHRY and CDR2 SYGVKD. The ends were cut back, 2 bases at V and 4 bases at J, with 9 bases in the middle. The CDR3 runs 13 residues. CDR3 loop: CAISEGQLYEQYF. The CDR3 coding sequence is TGTGCCATCAGTGAGGGGCAGTTGTACGAGCAGTACTTC.

This clone was observed a handful of times. V gene TRBV11-2 combines with J gene TRBJ2-1, with 7 bases that match TRBD1. Germline values: CDR1 SGHAT, CDR2 FQNNGV. This CDR3 is 16 amino acids long. Losses at the gene ends were 4 bases for V and 0 bases for J; bases not matched to a gene: 6. CDR3 sequence: CASSYRRDSSYNEQFF. The DNA of the CDR3 is TGTGCCAGCAGCTATCGACGGGACAGCTCCTACAATGAGCAGTTCTTC.